Each of the 8 T cell receptor beta chains below was sequenced from the same sample in a study of T cells in Graves' hyperthyroidism and ophthalmopathy. The source material, RNA transcripts, was used to amplify TCR beta CDR3 regions. The TCR CDR3 was amplified in a first-round RT-PCR using the HTBI primer set. TCRdb reprocessed the multiplex PCR reads via MiXCR and lists one record per CDR3 protein. The sample has 300,000 to 350,000 distinct CDR3 sequences, approximately 15% seen once; the top ten hold about 26%. Sequencing was done on a sample of blood. Source of these receptors: a woman aged 25 to 39 with Graves' hyperthyroidism.

The V gene is TRBV2, the J gene TRBJ1-3; D is uncertain. CDR1 is SNHLY, CDR2 FYNNEI, per germline. The V and J ends lost 5 bases and 0 bases respectively, with 17 bases between them. This CDR3 is 17 amino acids long. As DNA, the CDR3 is TGTGCCAGCAGTCAGAGTGCGGGGAGAATCTCTGGAAACACCATATATTTT. This translates into CASSQSAGRISGNTIYF.

This clonotype was seen a few times. CDR3 sequence: CSARSTGFNEQFF. The CDR3 coding sequence is TGCAGTGCTAGGTCAACGGGGTTCAATGAGCAGTTCTTC. The chain links TRBV20-1 to TRBJ2-1; possibly TRBD2 for D (5 bases). Germline CDR1 is DFQATT and CDR2 is SNEGSKA (reference sequence). The CDR3 runs to 13 residues. The germline V and J ends were trimmed by 3 bases and 6 bases, with 12 bases remaining between them.

This clonotype occurred a few times. V usage is TRBV7-8 and J usage is TRBJ2-7; possible D gene TRBD2, 5 bases. Germline V CDR1 and CDR2: SGHVS, FQNEAQ. Trimming took off 5 bases at V and 2 bases at J, with 19 bases between the two ends. This CDR3 has 16 residues. This chain's CDR3 is CASSPLGVLPTYEQYF. CDR3 bases: TGTGCCAGCAGCCCGCTGGGAGTTCTCCCTACCTACGAGCAGTACTTC.

The sample holds many counts of this clonotype. Written as DNA, the CDR3 is TGTGCCAGCAGCGCCGACAGACTCTACACTGAAGCTTTCTTT. This encodes CASSADRLYTEAFF. This chain uses TRBV2 with TRBJ1-1, with D possibly being TRBD1 (5 bases). CDR1 and CDR2 from the germline V gene are SNHLY and FYNNEI. The CDR3 extends over 14 amino acids. V was pared by 6 bases and J by 3 bases, with 14 bases between.

This clonotype turned up a few times. The rearrangement uses TRBV6-2 or TRBV6-3 and TRBJ2-5, with D maybe TRBD1 (6 bases). The length of the CDR3 is 15 residues. V was shortened by 2 bases and J by 5 bases, with 15 bases between the two germline ends. Germline V gives CDR1 MNHEY, CDR2 SVGEGT. As DNA, the CDR3 is TGTGCCAGCAGTTACAAACAGGGAAAAATGGAGACCCAGTACTTC. This gives the protein CASSYKQGKMETQYF.

This clonotype has a count of ten or more. The rearrangement links TRBV20-1 to TRBJ2-5; possibly TRBD1 or TRBD2 for D (5 bases each). The CDR3 is 15 residues long. The V gene's germline CDR1 is DFQATT and CDR2 SNEGSKA (reference sequence). Trimming left V 5 bases short and J 5 bases short, with 21 bases between. The CDR3 nucleotides are TGCAGTGCTGTCCGGGACCTAAGGACCCGCGAGACCCAGTACTTC. This translates into CSAVRDLRTRETQYF.

The V gene is TRBV10-2, the J gene TRBJ2-1, with D maybe TRBD2 (6 bases). This CDR3 has 15 residues. Trimming left V 6 bases short and J 2 bases short, with 14 bases between. Germline CDR1 WSHSY, CDR2 SAAADI. CDR3 bases: TGCGCCAGCAGATTGGGCGGGAACACCTACAATGAGCAGTTCTTC. Protein: CASRLGGNTYNEQFF.

A word on this clonotype: Since a much larger clone is just one base distant, this may be a read error. The J gene is TRBJ1-3, the V gene TRBV28; D gene unclear. Germline V gene lookup returns CDR1 MDHEN and CDR2 SYDVKM. The CDR3 is 14 residues long. Deletions cut 8 bases from V and 2 bases from J, with 13 bases between. CDR3 coding DNA: TGTGCCAGCCACGCGCCGGCCCCTGGAAACACCATATATTTT. The encoded protein is CASHAPAPGNTIYF.